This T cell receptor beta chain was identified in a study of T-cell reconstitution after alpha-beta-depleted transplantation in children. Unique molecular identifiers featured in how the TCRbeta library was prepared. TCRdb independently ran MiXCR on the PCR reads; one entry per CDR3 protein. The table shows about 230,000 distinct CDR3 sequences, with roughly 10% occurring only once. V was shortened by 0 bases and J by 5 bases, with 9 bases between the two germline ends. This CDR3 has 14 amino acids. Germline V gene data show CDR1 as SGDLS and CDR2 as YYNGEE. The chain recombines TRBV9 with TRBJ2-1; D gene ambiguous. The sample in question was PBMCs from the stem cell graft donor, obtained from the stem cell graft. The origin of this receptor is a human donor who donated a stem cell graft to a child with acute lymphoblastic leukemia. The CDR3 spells CASSVAVINNEQFF. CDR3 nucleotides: TGTGCCAGCAGCGTAGCGGTGATCAACAATGAGCAGTTCTTC.